These 6 T cell receptor beta chains share one sample of origin, sequenced in a study of Graves' ophthalmopathy and Graves' hyperthyroidism. Beta-chain TCR CDR3 regions were amplified from RNA transcripts. Second-round multiplex PCR followed a first-round RT-PCR using HTBI primers. A single record per CDR3 protein comes from TCRdb applying MiXCR to the multiplex PCR reads. The sample lists over 450,000 distinct CDR3 sequences; under 15% were seen once. Sequenced material: blood. Every receptor here comes from a woman in her twenties or thirties with Graves' ophthalmopathy.

In its sample, this clonotype was seen many times. The chain has TRBV15 and TRBJ1-1, with D possibly TRBD1 on 5 matching bases. Germline lookup yields CDR1 LNHNV and CDR2 YYDKDF (reference sequence). CDR3 length: 13 residues. Trimming removed 4 bases at V and 6 bases at J, with 12 bases between. CDR3 amino acids: CATSNQGWAEAFF. CDR3 in DNA: TGTGCCACCAGCAATCAGGGATGGGCTGAAGCTTTCTTT.

This clonotype came up many times. V and J are TRBV29-1 and TRBJ1-1; 7 bases map to TRBD1. The CDR3 is made up of 12 amino acids. The V gene end was trimmed by 7 bases and the J gene end by 1 base; junction bases not matched to a gene: 3. CDR1 SQVTM and CDR2 ANQGSEA come from the germline V gene. CDR3 DNA: TGCAGCGCGAACAGGGGGAACACTGAAGCTTTCTTT. Its translation is CSANRGNTEAFF.

There are a few counts of this clonotype. The V gene is TRBV29-1, the J gene TRBJ2-3; TRBD2 matches at 9 bases. The CDR3 spans 14 residues. V lost 4 bases and J lost 4; bases outside the gene matches: 6. Germline loops: CDR1 SQVTM, CDR2 ANQGSEA. The CDR3 region is CSVAGGREADTQYF. Written as DNA, the CDR3 is TGCAGCGTTGCCGGCGGGAGGGAGGCAGATACGCAGTATTTT.

At least ten counts were recorded for this clonotype. The chain joins TRBV2 to TRBJ1-1; D is unresolved. Germline lookup yields CDR1 SNHLY and CDR2 FYNNEI. Trimming cost V 8 bases and J 1 base, with 11 bases left between them. The CDR3 is 13 residues long. The CDR3 sequence: CASQPDTNTEAFF. The CDR3 DNA follows: TGTGCCAGCCAACCCGACACGAACACTGAAGCTTTCTTT.

This clonotype has a handful of counts. J is TRBJ1-1 and V is TRBV4-1; TRBD1 might be the D (6 bases). The germline V gene has CDR1 MGHRA and CDR2 YSYEKL. Between the trimmed V and J ends, which lost 2 bases and 1 base, there was a span of 11 bases. The CDR3 sequence is 15 residues long. CDR3: CASSQRGGTNTEAFF. The CDR3, as DNA: TGCGCCAGCAGCCAAAGAGGGGGGACGAACACTGAAGCTTTCTTT.

This clonotype was found many times. This chain joins TRBV6-1 and TRBJ1-1; D not certain. V was cut by 5 bases and J by 10 bases, with 17 bases left in between. Germline V gene lookup returns CDR1 MNHNS and CDR2 SASEGT. The CDR3 is 13 amino acids. CDR3 sequence reads: CASSPQAGSGAFF. The CDR3 nucleotides read TGTGCCAGCAGTCCGCAAGCGGGCAGTGGAGCTTTCTTT.